The 26 T cell receptor beta chains given below trace back to one sample, sequenced in a study of blood T cell repertoires in COVID-19. Sequencing used immunoSEQ multiplex PCR; TCRdb keeps in-frame clones, though not all of them. The table lists approximately 140,000 clones, 85% to 90% of them singletons. What was sequenced was peripheral blood. These receptors originate from a human donor in a cohort sampled during active COVID-19.

The J gene is TRBJ1-6, the V gene TRBV18; 7 bases are shared with TRBD1. CDR1 is KGHSH and CDR2 is LQKENI in the germline V gene. V shed 3 bases and J 0 bases; nucleotides not matched to a gene: 14. The CDR3 is 20 residues long. The CDR3 sequence is CASSPVLQGPGLSYNSPLHF. DNA of the CDR3: TGTGCCAGCTCACCGGTACTACAGGGGCCGGGTCTCTCCTATAATTCACCCCTCCACTTT.

The chain joins TRBV30 to TRBJ1-4; D remains unclear. V dropped 0 bases and J dropped 12 bases, with 14 bases sitting between them. CDR3 size: 13 residues. The germline gives CDR1 GTSNPN, CDR2 SVGIG (reference sequence). In DNA form, the CDR3 reads TGTGCCTGGAGTGTAATTTTCTCACGGGAACTGTTTTTT. Its translation: CAWSVIFSRELFF.

The rearrangement uses TRBV5-1 and TRBJ2-2; D call uncertain. V lost 0 bases, J lost 2 bases, and 8 bases lay in between. Per germline, CDR1 SGHRS and CDR2 YFSETQ. The CDR3 covers 15 residues. CDR3 in DNA: TGCGCCAGCAGCTTGGCCGTCAGAAACACCGGGGAGCTGTTTTTT. Its protein is CASSLAVRNTGELFF. The full variable domain, its missing parts supplied by reference TRBV5-1 and TRBJ2-2, is KAGVTQTPRYLIKTRGQQVTLSCSPISGHRSVSWYQQTPGQGLQFLFEYFSETQRNKGNFPGRFSGRQFSNSRSEMNVSTLELGDSALYLCASSLAVRNTGELFFGEGSRLTVL.

J is TRBJ2-3 and V is TRBV28, with a possible D match to TRBD2 (6 bases). Between the trimmed V and J ends, which lost 4 bases and 2 bases, there was a span of 16 bases. Germline CDR1 and CDR2: MDHEN and SYDVKM. The CDR3 is made up of 16 amino acids. The CDR3, as DNA: TGTGCCAGCAGTTCGGTTGGGACTCATTCCACAGATACGCAGTATTTT. As protein: CASSSVGTHSTDTQYF.

This chain uses TRBV30 with TRBJ1-5; TRBD1 aligns across 11 bases. The CDR3 contains 15 residues. The J segment lost 1 base and the V segment lost 2 bases, leaving 1 base of the junction unmatched. Per the germline V gene, CDR1 is GTSNPN and CDR2 is SVGIG (reference sequence). This CDR3 is CAWSRDRGSNQPQHF. CDR3 bases: TGTGCCTGGAGTCGGGACAGGGGGAGCAATCAGCCCCAGCATTTT.

J is TRBJ2-2 and V is TRBV7-3; D possibly corresponds to TRBD2 (6 bases). This CDR3 has 14 residues. The V gene lost 7 bases and the J gene lost 0 bases, with 9 bases spanning the gap. Germline assignment: CDR1 SGHTA and CDR2 FQGTGA. The CDR3 here is CASMRGANTGELFF. The DNA for the CDR3 is TGTGCCAGCATGCGGGGTGCGAACACCGGGGAGCTGTTTTTT.

The chain has TRBV5-6 and TRBJ1-2; D gene uncertain. The V and J ends lost 2 bases and 4 bases respectively, with 12 bases between them. Germline lookup yields CDR1 SGHDT and CDR2 YYEEEE. This CDR3 has 14 amino acids. The CDR3 coding sequence is TGTGCCAGCAGCTTTGGTGTCAACTCCTATGGCTACACCTTC. Encoded protein: CASSFGVNSYGYTF.

This clone occurred a few times. The chain joins TRBV9 to TRBJ1-3; D is ambiguous. V lost 0 bases and J lost 0, with 7 bases in between. Germline CDR1 reads SGDLS; CDR2 reads YYNGEE. This CDR3 is 15 amino acids long. This CDR3 is CASSVAGNSGNTIYF. For the CDR3, the DNA is TGTGCCAGCAGCGTAGCGGGGAACTCTGGAAACACCATATATTTT.

The sample holds one count of this clone. The chain is built from TRBV5-4 and TRBJ1-1; 9 bases are a match to TRBD1. The CDR3 length is 18 residues. Germline values: CDR1 SGHNT, CDR2 YYREEE (reference sequence). The J segment lost 0 bases and the V segment lost 1 base, leaving 10 bases of the junction unmatched. CDR3 nucleotide sequence: TGTGCCAGCAGCTTGTCTGGGACAGGGCGTCGCCTGAACACTGAAGCTTTCTTT. The encoded protein is CASSLSGTGRRLNTEAFF.

V is TRBV20-1 and J is TRBJ2-2; D gene unclear. The germline V gene has CDR1 DFQATT and CDR2 SNEGSKA (reference sequence). The CDR3 has 9 residues. CDR3 in amino acids: CSLTGELFF. The CDR3 DNA follows: TGCAGCCTAACCGGGGAGCTGTTTTTT.

This clone came up a few times. The V call is TRBV25-1, the J call TRBJ1-5; D uncertain. V gave up 5 bases and J gave up 6 bases, with 11 bases separating them. Germline CDR1 MGHDK, CDR2 SYGVNS. The CDR3 covers 13 residues. CDR3 in DNA: TGTGCCAGCAGTCTTGGCGGGTCTCAGCCCCAGCATTTT. Amino acid sequence: CASSLGGSQPQHF.

V and J are TRBV2 and TRBJ1-2, with 7 bases lining up with TRBD1. The germline V gene has CDR1 SNHLY and CDR2 FYNNEI. Unmatched junction bases numbered 5, after V lost 6 bases and J lost 4 bases. The CDR3 runs 13 residues. DNA for the CDR3: TGTGCCAGCAGCGTGGGACAGAGCTATGGCTACACCTTC. Translation gives CASSVGQSYGYTF.

The chain combines TRBV6-5 with TRBJ2-5; no definite D call. The CDR3 runs to 12 residues. Trimming removed 9 bases from V and 1 base from J, with 9 bases in between. The V gene's germline CDR1 is MNHEY and CDR2 SVGAGI. The CDR3 region has the DNA TGTGCCAGTCGAGGTCTCCAAGAGACCCAGTACTTC. The encoded protein is CASRGLQETQYF.

This chain links TRBV5-1 with TRBJ1-2; 9 nucleotides line up with TRBD1. Germline values: CDR1 SGHRS, CDR2 YFSETQ. V shed 4 bases, J shed 0 bases, and the junction held 7 bases outside the gene matches. The CDR3 runs to 16 residues. The CDR3 protein is CASSPRDRDSNYGYTF. The CDR3 DNA reads as TGCGCCAGCAGCCCCCGGGACAGGGACTCTAACTATGGCTACACCTTC.

The rearrangement uses TRBV4-1 and TRBJ2-3, with TRBD2 as a possible D gene (5 bases). The ends were cut back, 4 bases at V and 5 bases at J, with 16 bases in the middle. CDR1 and CDR2 (germline): MGHRA, YSYEKL. This CDR3 is built from 15 residues. DNA for the CDR3: TGCGCCAGCAGCCGGACTGGACTTCGAGGAGATACGCAGTATTTT. It translates to CASSRTGLRGDTQYF.

CDR3 bases: TGTGCCAGCAGTTTTTCGACAGCCCCTGGAAACACCATATATTTT. Translating gives CASSFSTAPGNTIYF. The J gene is TRBJ1-3, the V gene TRBV27; D might be TRBD1 (5 bases). The germline V gene has CDR1 MNHEY and CDR2 SMNVEV (reference sequence). The CDR3 consists of 15 residues. V was clipped by 3 bases and J by 2 bases, with 11 bases between them.

The rearrangement joins TRBV5-1 to TRBJ2-1; TRBD2 matches at 7 bases. The ends lost 0 bases at V and 8 bases at J; junction bases unmatched: 8. The length of the CDR3 is 15 residues. Germline V lookup: CDR1 SGHRS, CDR2 YFSETQ. The CDR3 region has the DNA TGCGCCAGCAGCTTGGTGCCGGGAGGTAGCTATGAGCAGTTCTTC. Translation: CASSLVPGGSYEQFF.

The chain recombines TRBV4-2 with TRBJ1-1; TRBD1 agrees at 10 bases. With V trimmed by 4 bases and J by 1 base, 3 bases remained unmatched. Germline-derived CDR1 and CDR2 are LGHNA and YNFKEQ. There are 15 residues in the CDR3. CDR3 region: CASSRGQGPNTEAFF. In DNA form, the CDR3 reads TGTGCCAGCAGCCGGGGACAGGGGCCGAACACTGAAGCTTTCTTT.

The chain combines TRBV11-2 with TRBJ1-1; D ambiguous. V was trimmed by 1 base and J by 8 bases, leaving 11 bases between them. The CDR3 totals 13 residues. Germline V lookup: CDR1 SGHAT, CDR2 FQNNGV. CDR3: CASSLVPLREAFF. CDR3 nucleotide sequence: TGTGCCAGCAGCTTAGTCCCCCTCCGGGAAGCTTTCTTT.

The chain has TRBV7-9 and TRBJ2-1; the D gene is possibly TRBD2 (6 bases). Trimming pared 4 bases from V and 4 bases from J, leaving 17 bases between. Germline values: CDR1 SEHNR, CDR2 FQNEAQ (reference sequence). This CDR3 is 16 amino acids long. The CDR3: CASSSTRETNYNEQFF. CDR3 DNA: TGTGCCAGCAGCTCTACCCGGGAGACTAATTACAATGAGCAGTTCTTC.

The rearrangement links TRBV5-1 to TRBJ1-5; tentative D call: TRBD1 (6 bases). V lost 4 bases and J lost 10, with 21 bases in between. The CDR3 is 15 residues long. From germline, CDR1 is SGHRS and CDR2 YFSETQ. This chain's CDR3 is CASSRLGAKGEPQHF. CDR3 coding DNA: TGCGCCAGCAGCAGGTTAGGAGCCAAGGGGGAACCCCAGCATTTT.

This clone was seen only a few times. The V call is TRBV5-1, the J call TRBJ2-3; D gene uncertain. The V end was cut by 4 bases, the J end by 0 bases, with 3 bases between. Germline loops: CDR1 SGHRS, CDR2 YFSETQ. The CDR3 loop spans 12 amino acids. The CDR3 coding sequence is TGCGCCAGCAGCCTAAGCACAGATACGCAGTATTTT. It translates to CASSLSTDTQYF. The full variable domain, rest sourced from reference TRBV5-1 and TRBJ2-3, is KAGVTQTPRYLIKTRGQQVTLSCSPISGHRSVSWYQQTPGQGLQFLFEYFSETQRNKGNFPGRFSGRQFSNSRSEMNVSTLELGDSALYLCASSLSTDTQYFGPGTRLTVL.

This chain connects TRBV29-1 to TRBJ2-7; weak D call: TRBD1 (5 bases). The germline gives CDR1 SQVTM, CDR2 ANQGSEA. Trimming left V 4 bases short and J 5 bases short, with 12 bases between. The CDR3 has 12 residues. Written as DNA, the CDR3 is TGCAGCGTTGGTAAGGGGATGAACGAGCAGTACTTC. It codes for CSVGKGMNEQYF.

V gene TRBV3-1 (or the pseudogene TRBV3-2) combines with J gene TRBJ2-7; D perhaps matches TRBD2 (6 bases). V lost 3 bases, J lost 6 bases, and 15 bases lay in between. The CDR3 covers 14 residues. Germline V gene lookup returns CDR1 LGHDT and CDR2 YNNKEL (reference sequence). CDR3: CASSQDRLVGEQYF. For the CDR3, the DNA is TGTGCCAGCAGCCAGGACCGACTAGTCGGCGAGCAGTACTTC.

The gene calls are TRBV6-1 and TRBJ1-4; D is undetermined. Germline CDR1 is MNHNS and CDR2 is SASEGT. The germline V and J ends were trimmed by 0 bases and 3 bases, with 17 bases remaining between them. The CDR3 sequence is 18 residues long. CDR3: CASSEAYSSSIANEKLFF. CDR3 coding DNA: TGTGCCAGCAGTGAAGCGTACAGCTCCTCGATAGCTAATGAAAAACTGTTTTTT.

This chain joins TRBV9 and TRBJ1-4; 8 bases map to TRBD1. The CDR3 contains 19 residues. J gave up 8 bases and V 5 bases, and 23 bases lay outside the gene matches. Germline lookup yields CDR1 SGDLS and CDR2 YYNGEE. The CDR3 spells CASSTTGVGSSRTGEKLFF. The CDR3 DNA reads as TGTGCCAGCAGTACCACGGGGGTAGGCAGTTCCAGGACAGGGGAAAAACTGTTTTTT.